One sample yielded the 2 T cell receptor beta chains listed below, sequenced in a study of shared clonotypes between healthy human individuals. Assay: immunoSEQ multiplex PCR; the TCRdb copy retains only in-frame clones and omits some. The table lists more than 900,000 clones, around 78% of them singletons. Sequencing used memory CD4+ T cells from PBMCs. Subset meaning: CD45RA-negative fraction. The receptors shown here come from a man in his late teens or twenties in good health. Some clones in this sample may be carry-over from other donors' samples.

The V gene is TRBV18, the J gene TRBJ2-3; D uncertain. Germline-derived CDR1 and CDR2 are KGHSH and LQKENI. V was clipped by 2 bases and J by 7 bases, with 10 bases between them. The CDR3 totals 13 residues. In DNA, the CDR3 is TGTGCCAGCTCACCAGTGAAGGTAAATACGCAGTATTTT. Protein product: CASSPVKVNTQYF. The full variable domain, completed using reference TRBV18 and TRBJ2-3, is NAGVMQNPRHLVRRRGQEARLRCSPMKGHSHVYWYRQLPEEGLKFMVYLQKENIIDESGMPKERFSAEFPKEGPSILRIQQVVRGDSAAYFCASSPVKVNTQYFGPGTRLTVL.

The chain has TRBV11-1 and TRBJ2-3, with D unclear. V was shortened by 5 bases and J by 6 bases, with 12 bases between the two germline ends. This CDR3 region has 13 residues. Germline CDR1 reads SGHAT; CDR2 reads FQDESV (reference sequence). This CDR3 is CASSVLSTDTQYF. In DNA form, the CDR3 reads TGTGCCAGCAGCGTATTAAGTACGGATACGCAGTATTTT.